The entry below gives a single TCR beta chain sequence along with its context. This sample is part of a study of T-cell reconstitution after alpha-beta-depleted transplantation in children. The library targeted TCRbeta and was prepared with unique molecular identifiers. Each CDR3 protein gets one entry after TCRdb re-called the PCR reads with MiXCR. The sample carries about 440,000 distinct CDR3 sequences, about 45% recorded once. This receptor was taken from a girl aged 2 to 10 with aplastic anemia, due to receive a stem cell transplant. The sample here was PBMCs, taken before TCRalphabeta/CD19-depleted stem cell transplant.

This CDR3 is CASSLETNTDTQYF. The CDR3 coding sequence is TGCGCCAGCAGCTTGGAAACAAACACAGATACGCAGTATTTT. The V gene is TRBV5-1, the J gene TRBJ2-3, with no clear D. V lost 0 bases to trimming and J lost 2 bases, with 7 bases between them. CDR3 length equals 14 residues. Germline V gene lookup returns CDR1 SGHRS and CDR2 YFSETQ.